Presented here are 21 T cell receptor beta chains from one specimen sequenced in a study of cytotoxic CD8 clonotypes in ibrutinib-treated CLL. TCRdb's copy holds only in-frame clones and misses some; the assay was immunoSEQ multiplex PCR. The sample has around 250,000 clones, 70% seen once; the top ten hold over 15%. This specimen was PBMCs, taken after 24 months of ibrutinib treatment. The receptors derive from a human donor with chronic lymphocytic leukemia.

This chain connects TRBV6-5 to TRBJ2-7, with no clear D. The CDR3 has 12 amino acids. Trimming stripped 6 bases from V and 5 bases from J, with 11 bases between. CDR1 and CDR2 (germline): MNHEY, SVGAGI. The CDR3 is CASSRGENEQYF. CDR3 bases: TGTGCCAGCAGCCGAGGTGAAAACGAGCAGTACTTC.

The chain is built from TRBV23-1 and TRBJ2-7; the D gene is possibly TRBD1 (5 bases). TRBV23-1 is an ORF, with its function uncertain. CDR3 length equals 19 residues. Trimming pared 0 bases from V and 1 base from J, leaving 22 bases between. The CDR3 region has the DNA TGCGCCAGCAGTCAATCGATAAGCCTCAAGGACACATTTTCCTACGAGCAGTACTTC. It specifies CASSQSISLKDTFSYEQYF.

This clone was seen only a few times. This chain joins TRBV11-2 and TRBJ2-7; 10 nucleotides match TRBD1. J was trimmed by 5 bases and V by 3 bases; bases with no gene match: 4. Germline lookup yields CDR1 SGHAT and CDR2 FQNNGV. The CDR3 spans 14 residues. The CDR3 DNA is TGTGCCAGCAGCTTTGGGGACAGGGGCCACGAGCAGTACTTC. As protein: CASSFGDRGHEQYF.

This chain joins TRBV2 and TRBJ2-7; D call uncertain. This CDR3 is built from 12 residues. CDR1 SNHLY and CDR2 FYNNEI come from the germline V gene. V gave up 7 bases and J gave up 6 bases, with 13 bases separating them. CDR3 loop: CASKVSSAEQYF. CDR3 DNA: TGTGCCAGCAAGGTGTCGTCCGCCGAGCAGTACTTC.

The table lists this clone with a few counts. V and J are TRBV5-4 and TRBJ2-1; 11 bases are shared with TRBD2. The CDR3 is made up of 17 amino acids. From germline, CDR1 is SGHNT and CDR2 YYREEE (reference sequence). The V and J ends lost 4 bases and 5 bases, in that order; junction bases with no gene match: 11. DNA for the CDR3: TGTGCCAGCAGCGTGACTAGCGGGACCCCAGGGGACAATGAGCAGTTCTTC. As protein: CASSVTSGTPGDNEQFF.

The rearrangement uses TRBV5-6 and TRBJ2-7, with D perhaps TRBD2 (6 bases). The CDR3 extends over 14 amino acids. V was cut by 6 bases and J by 2 bases, with 15 bases left in between. Germline V lookup: CDR1 SGHDT, CDR2 YYEEEE. CDR3 protein: CASTSRGSPYEQYF. The CDR3 DNA sequence: TGTGCCAGCACCAGCCGGGGGTCCCCCTACGAGCAGTACTTC.

The table lists this clone with a few counts. The chain recombines TRBV5-1 with TRBJ2-7; tentatively, D is TRBD1 (6 bases). The CDR3 contains 14 residues. Germline CDR1 and CDR2: SGHRS and YFSETQ. Trimming cost V 3 bases and J 1 base, with 11 bases left between them. CDR3 protein: CASSYDRPSYEQYF. The CDR3, as DNA: TGCGCCAGCAGCTACGACAGGCCTTCCTACGAGCAGTACTTC. The whole variable domain, filled in from reference TRBV5-1 and TRBJ2-7, reads KAGVTQTPRYLIKTRGQQVTLSCSPISGHRSVSWYQQTPGQGLQFLFEYFSETQRNKGNFPGRFSGRQFSNSRSEMNVSTLELGDSALYLCASSYDRPSYEQYFGPGTRLTVT.

This clone was seen only a few times. The rearrangement joins TRBV29-1 to TRBJ2-1; TRBD1 or TRBD2 may be the D gene (6 bases each). The CDR3 is 13 residues long. Germline CDR1 reads SQVTM; CDR2 reads ANQGSEA. Trimming stripped 5 bases from V and 3 bases from J, with 11 bases between. The chain's CDR3 is CSVRGLNYNEQFF. DNA for the CDR3: TGCAGCGTTCGGGGGCTTAACTACAATGAGCAGTTCTTC.

The J gene is TRBJ1-5, the V gene TRBV4-2, with unresolved D. Germline V gene sequence: CDR1 LGHNA, CDR2 YNFKEQ. CDR3 length: 15 residues. Deletions cut 0 bases from V and 4 bases from J, with 10 bases between. CDR3 loop: CASSQDYPENQPQHF. The DNA for the CDR3 is TGTGCCAGCAGCCAAGATTATCCGGAAAATCAGCCCCAGCATTTT.

The V and J genes are TRBV6-5 and TRBJ2-7; D possibly uses TRBD1 or TRBD2 (5 bases each). This CDR3 spans 15 amino acids. V lost 1 base, J lost 7 bases, and 17 bases lay in between. CDR1 is MNHEY and CDR2 is SVGAGI in the germline V gene. The CDR3 is CASSYFIGASTEQYF. The CDR3 DNA reads TGTGCCAGCAGTTACTTTATCGGGGCATCTACGGAGCAGTACTTC.

Only one count was recorded for this clone. The chain recombines TRBV9 with TRBJ1-5, with a possible D match to TRBD1 (5 bases). CDR1 and CDR2 (germline): SGDLS, YYNGEE. The V end lost 4 bases, the J end lost 11 bases, and 16 bases lay between the germline ends. This CDR3 region has 13 residues. CDR3 in DNA: TGTGCCAGCAGCATAGGGGATAGCGGGGCCCAGCATTTT. Its translation: CASSIGDSGAQHF.

In nucleotides, the CDR3 is TGCAGCGTTACTAGGGGGCAAGAGCCCCAGCATTTT. It yields the protein CSVTRGQEPQHF. The chain combines TRBV29-1 with TRBJ1-5; 7 bases line up with TRBD1. Trimming took 5 bases from V and 8 from J; bases not matched to a gene: 6. The length of the CDR3 is 12 residues. In germline, CDR1 is SQVTM, CDR2 ANQGSEA.

The chain recombines TRBV7-9 with TRBJ2-3; D gene uncertain. Trimming left V 3 bases short and J 4 bases short, with 5 bases between. Germline CDR1 SEHNR, CDR2 FQNEAQ (reference sequence). CDR3 size: 12 residues. The CDR3 here is CASSFASDTQYF. The CDR3, as DNA: TGTGCCAGCAGCTTCGCATCAGATACGCAGTATTTT. The complete variable domain, with remaining parts taken from reference TRBV7-9 and TRBJ2-3, reads DTGVSQNPRHKITKRGQNVTFRCDPISEHNRLYWYRQTLGQGPEFLTYFQNEAQLEKSRLLSDRFSAERPKGSFSTLEIQRTEQGDSAMYLCASSFASDTQYFGPGTRLTVL.

The chain employs TRBV29-1 and TRBJ1-1; 10 positions agree with TRBD1. Germline CDR1 is SQVTM and CDR2 is ANQGSEA. V lost 6 bases and J lost 4; bases outside the gene matches: 11. The CDR3 totals 15 residues. CDR3 amino acids: CSVVYPGQGSTEAFF. DNA of the CDR3: TGCAGCGTCGTTTATCCGGGACAGGGGTCCACTGAAGCTTTCTTT.

The chain recombines TRBV27 with TRBJ1-2; D is possibly TRBD1 (5 bases). V lost 2 bases, J lost 8 bases, and 12 bases lay in between. The germline V gene has CDR1 MNHEY and CDR2 SMNVEV (reference sequence). The CDR3 contains 13 residues. CDR3 DNA: TGTGCCAGCAGTTTAGGGGCGTCGACAGGCTACACCTTC. The encoded protein is CASSLGASTGYTF.

The count of this clone is one. The chain has TRBV9 and TRBJ1-2; unclear D gene. Germline V gene data show CDR1 as SGDLS and CDR2 as YYNGEE. CDR3 length: 17 amino acids. Deletions cut 0 bases from V and 2 bases from J, with 17 bases between. The CDR3: CASSVAWGTGSNYGYTF. CDR3 sequence (DNA): TGTGCCAGCAGCGTAGCTTGGGGTACGGGATCCAACTATGGCTACACCTTC.

The chain links TRBV9 to TRBJ2-7; D ambiguous. Trimming took off 4 bases at V and 6 bases at J, with 14 bases between the two ends. The CDR3 consists of 13 residues. Germline-derived CDR1 and CDR2 are SGDLS and YYNGEE. DNA of the CDR3: TGTGCCAGCAGCCCCCGTGAGTTTGGCGAGCAGTACTTC. Translated: CASSPREFGEQYF.

A few counts support this clone. The chain couples TRBV7-3 to TRBJ2-7, with D hard to call. The V and J ends lost 0 bases and 0 bases respectively, with 9 bases between them. Germline V gene sequence: CDR1 SGHTA, CDR2 FQGTGA. The CDR3 sequence is 15 residues long. The CDR3 DNA reads TGTGCCAGCAGCTTAACTTCGGATTTCTCCTACGAGCAGTACTTC. Its protein is CASSLTSDFSYEQYF.

The CDR3 bases are TGCGCCAGCAGCCGCGGGACAGGGAGATACGAGCAGTACTTC. Translating it yields CASSRGTGRYEQYF. This chain joins TRBV4-3 and TRBJ2-7, with 9 bases identical to TRBD1. From germline, CDR1 is LGHNA and CDR2 YSLEER. V trimming: 4 bases; J trimming: 4 bases; junction bases outside the gene matches: 5. The CDR3 contains 14 residues.

This clone was counted only a few times. The chain recombines TRBV20-1 with TRBJ2-5; D remains unclear. The CDR3 sequence is 11 residues long. V was clipped by 4 bases and J by 7 bases, with 10 bases between them. Germline V gene lookup returns CDR1 DFQATT and CDR2 SNEGSKA (reference sequence). The CDR3 region has the DNA TGCAGTGCTACAGCCATGGGGACCCAGTACTTC. It is translated as CSATAMGTQYF.

The rearrangement uses TRBV30 and TRBJ2-7; D perhaps matches TRBD1 (6 bases). The CDR3 is 13 amino acids. Germline V gives CDR1 GTSNPN, CDR2 SVGIG (reference sequence). V lost 1 base and J 5 bases, leaving 12 bases between the germline ends. CDR3 sequence (DNA): TGTGCCTGGAGTGGAGGGGGTATAAACGAGCAGTACTTC. This translates into CAWSGGGINEQYF.